This T cell receptor (beta chain) stems from a study of blood T cells in healthy people across ages. This clonotype has at least ten counts. Germline V gives CDR1 DFQATT, CDR2 SNEGSKA (reference sequence). The CDR3 contains 12 residues. Trimming left V 0 bases short and J 5 bases short, with 7 bases between. Drawing of peripheral blood yielded 7.5 to 10 milliliters from each donor. Primed by a sample-barcoded 5' primer and a J-beta primer mix, a second PCR proceeded for about 7 to 12 cycles. TCRdb re-called the 5' RACE reads through MiXCR, storing one row per CDR3 protein. In the table there are 600,000 or so distinct CDR3 sequences, roughly 30% of which are singletons.

The genes are TRBV20-1 and TRBJ1-2; no definite D call. This receptor was obtained from a woman older than 75 in good health. Sequencing used blood. CDR3 protein: CSARDEQYGYTF. DNA of the CDR3: TGCAGTGCTAGAGACGAACAGTATGGCTACACCTTC.